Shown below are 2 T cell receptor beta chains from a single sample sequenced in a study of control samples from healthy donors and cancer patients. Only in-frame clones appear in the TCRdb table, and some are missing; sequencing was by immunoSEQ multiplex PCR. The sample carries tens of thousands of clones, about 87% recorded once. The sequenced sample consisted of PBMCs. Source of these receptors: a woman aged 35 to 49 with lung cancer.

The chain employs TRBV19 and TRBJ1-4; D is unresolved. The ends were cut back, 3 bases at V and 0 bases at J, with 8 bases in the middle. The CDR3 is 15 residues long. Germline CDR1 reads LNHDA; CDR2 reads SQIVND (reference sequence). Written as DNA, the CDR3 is TGTGCCAGTAGTATCACGGGAGCAACTAATGAAAAACTGTTTTTT. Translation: CASSITGATNEKLFF.

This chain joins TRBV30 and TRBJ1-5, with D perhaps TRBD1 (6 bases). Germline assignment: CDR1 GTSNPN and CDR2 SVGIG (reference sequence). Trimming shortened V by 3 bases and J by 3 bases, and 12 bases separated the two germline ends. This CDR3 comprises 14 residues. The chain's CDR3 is CAWRQGNSNQPQHF. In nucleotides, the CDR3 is TGTGCCTGGAGACAGGGAAACTCCAATCAGCCCCAGCATTTT.